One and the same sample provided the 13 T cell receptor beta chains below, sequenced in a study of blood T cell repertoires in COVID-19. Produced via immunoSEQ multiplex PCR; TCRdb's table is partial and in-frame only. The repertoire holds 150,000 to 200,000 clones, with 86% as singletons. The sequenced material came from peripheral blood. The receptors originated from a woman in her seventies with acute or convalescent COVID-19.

The DNA for the CDR3 is TGTGCCAGCTCACTCGGACAGGGGGCCGTGAACACTGAAGCTTTCTTT. Translating it yields CASSLGQGAVNTEAFF. The gene calls are TRBV18 and TRBJ1-1; 11 bases fit TRBD1. After removal of 4 bases from V and 0 bases from J, the junction contained 4 bases not matched to a gene. The CDR3 consists of 16 residues. CDR1 KGHSH and CDR2 LQKENI come from the germline V gene.

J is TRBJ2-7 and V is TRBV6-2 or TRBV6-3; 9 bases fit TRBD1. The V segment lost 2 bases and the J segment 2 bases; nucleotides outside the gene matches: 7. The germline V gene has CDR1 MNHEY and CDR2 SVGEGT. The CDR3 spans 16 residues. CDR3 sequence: CASSYTGDRAAYEQYF. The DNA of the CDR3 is TGTGCCAGCAGTTACACCGGGGACAGGGCAGCCTACGAGCAGTACTTC.

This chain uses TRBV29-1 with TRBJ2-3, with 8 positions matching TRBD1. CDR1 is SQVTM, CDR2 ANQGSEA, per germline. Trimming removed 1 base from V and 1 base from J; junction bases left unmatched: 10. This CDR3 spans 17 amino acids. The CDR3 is CSVEGDRGSRGTDTQYF. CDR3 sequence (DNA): TGCAGCGTTGAAGGTGACAGGGGAAGTAGAGGCACAGATACGCAGTATTTT.

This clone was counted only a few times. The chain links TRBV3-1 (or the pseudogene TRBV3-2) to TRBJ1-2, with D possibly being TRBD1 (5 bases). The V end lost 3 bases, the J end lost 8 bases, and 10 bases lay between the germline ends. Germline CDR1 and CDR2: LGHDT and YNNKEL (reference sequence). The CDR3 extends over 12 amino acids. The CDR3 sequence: CASSHGGGGYTF. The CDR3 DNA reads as TGTGCCAGCAGCCACGGGGGAGGAGGCTACACCTTC.

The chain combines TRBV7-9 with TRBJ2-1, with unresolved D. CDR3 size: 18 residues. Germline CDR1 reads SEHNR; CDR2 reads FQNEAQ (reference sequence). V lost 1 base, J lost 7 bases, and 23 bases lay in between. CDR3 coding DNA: TGTGCCAGCAGCTTAGGAGGCGGTGGCTTAACCCGCGATAATGAGCAGTTCTTC. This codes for CASSLGGGGLTRDNEQFF.

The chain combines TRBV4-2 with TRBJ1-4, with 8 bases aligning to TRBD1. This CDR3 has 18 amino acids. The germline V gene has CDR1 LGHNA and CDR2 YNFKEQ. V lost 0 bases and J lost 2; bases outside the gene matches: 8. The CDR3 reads CASSQEHAGGATNEKLFF. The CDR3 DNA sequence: TGTGCCAGCAGCCAAGAACACGCAGGGGGCGCGACTAATGAAAAACTGTTTTTT.

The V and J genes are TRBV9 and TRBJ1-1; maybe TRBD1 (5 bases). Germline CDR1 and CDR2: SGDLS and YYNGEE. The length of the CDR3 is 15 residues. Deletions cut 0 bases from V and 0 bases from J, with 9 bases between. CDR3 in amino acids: CASSVDGRVNTEAFF. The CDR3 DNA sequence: TGTGCCAGCAGCGTAGATGGCAGGGTGAACACTGAAGCTTTCTTT.

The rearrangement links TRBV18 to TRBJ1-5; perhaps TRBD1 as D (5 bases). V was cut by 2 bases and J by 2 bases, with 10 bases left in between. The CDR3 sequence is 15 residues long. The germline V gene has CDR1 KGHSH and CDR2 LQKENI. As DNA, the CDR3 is TGTGCCAGCTCACCAGGGGCCCCCGGCAATCAGCCCCAGCATTTT. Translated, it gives CASSPGAPGNQPQHF.

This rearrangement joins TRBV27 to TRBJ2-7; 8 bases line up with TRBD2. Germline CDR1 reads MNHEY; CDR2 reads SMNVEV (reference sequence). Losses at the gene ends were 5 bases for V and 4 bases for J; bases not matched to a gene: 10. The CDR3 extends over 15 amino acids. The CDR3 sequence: CASSQLLAGLYEQYF. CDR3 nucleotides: TGTGCCAGCAGTCAGTTATTAGCGGGGTTATACGAGCAGTACTTC.

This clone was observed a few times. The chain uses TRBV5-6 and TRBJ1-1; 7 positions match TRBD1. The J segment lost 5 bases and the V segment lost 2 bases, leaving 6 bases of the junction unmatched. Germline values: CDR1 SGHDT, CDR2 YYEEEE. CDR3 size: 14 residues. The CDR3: CASSLGGSRTEAFF. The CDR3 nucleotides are TGTGCCAGCAGCTTAGGGGGCTCCAGGACTGAAGCTTTCTTT.

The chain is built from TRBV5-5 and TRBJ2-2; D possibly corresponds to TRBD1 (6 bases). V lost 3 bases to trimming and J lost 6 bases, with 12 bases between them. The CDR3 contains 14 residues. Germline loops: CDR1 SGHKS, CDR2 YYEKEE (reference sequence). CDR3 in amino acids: CASSSVPGAGELFF. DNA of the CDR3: TGTGCCAGCAGCTCGGTCCCAGGGGCCGGGGAGCTGTTTTTT. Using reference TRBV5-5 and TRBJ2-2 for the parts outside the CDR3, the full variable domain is DAGVTQSPTHLIKTRGQQVTLRCSPISGHKSVSWYQQVLGQGPQFIFQYYEKEERGRGNFPDRFSARQFPNYSSELNVNALLLGDSALYLCASSSVPGAGELFFGEGSRLTVL.

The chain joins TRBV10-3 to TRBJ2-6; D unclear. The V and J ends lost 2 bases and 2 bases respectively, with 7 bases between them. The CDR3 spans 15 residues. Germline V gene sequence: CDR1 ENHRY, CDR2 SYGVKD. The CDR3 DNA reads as TGTGCCATCAGTGAGGGGCGAACTGGGGCCAACGTCCTGACTTTC. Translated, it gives CAISEGRTGANVLTF.

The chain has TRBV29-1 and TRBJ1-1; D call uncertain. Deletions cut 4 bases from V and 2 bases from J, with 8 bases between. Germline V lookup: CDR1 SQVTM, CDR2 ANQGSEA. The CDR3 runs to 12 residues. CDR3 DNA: TGCAGCGTTGTACTGCTAAACACTGAAGCTTTCTTT. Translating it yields CSVVLLNTEAFF. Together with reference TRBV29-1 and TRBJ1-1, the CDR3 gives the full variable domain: SAVISQKPSRDICQRGTSLTIQCQVDSQVTMMFWYRQQPGQSLTLIATANQGSEATYESGFVIDKFPISRPNLTFSTLTVSNMSPEDSSIYLCSVVLLNTEAFFGQGTRLTVV.